Below, 6 T cell receptor beta chains from the same sample are listed, as sequenced in a study of T cell changes during pregnancy in multiple sclerosis. Some clones are missing from TCRdb's copy, which holds only in-frame ones; the method was immunoSEQ multiplex PCR. The sample carries tens of thousands of clones, 88% recorded once. The source was CD4+ T cells from peripheral blood mononuclear cells, collected in the second trimester of pregnancy. Receptors were obtained from a female donor with multiple sclerosis, enrolled in a pregnancy study.

The chain carries TRBV15 and TRBJ2-7; 8 bases match TRBD1. Germline lookup yields CDR1 LNHNV and CDR2 YYDKDF (reference sequence). V shed 3 bases and J 2 bases; nucleotides not matched to a gene: 9. The CDR3 sequence is 16 residues long. This CDR3 reads CATSSTRTGTPYEQYF. The CDR3, as DNA: TGTGCCACCAGCAGTACTAGGACAGGGACACCCTACGAGCAGTACTTC.

The gene calls are TRBV7-6 and TRBJ2-1; TRBD2 matches at 13 bases. J was trimmed by 7 bases and V by 4 bases; bases with no gene match: 7. The length of the CDR3 is 16 residues. CDR1 and CDR2 from the germline V gene are SGHVS and FNYEAQ. This CDR3 is CASSSSRTSGSNEQFF. In DNA form, the CDR3 reads TGTGCCAGCAGCTCGAGTAGGACTAGCGGGAGTAATGAGCAGTTCTTC.

Concerning this clone itself: Germline and junction disagree at one end, which may indicate a read error. This chain uses TRBV2 with TRBJ2-7; the match to TRBD1 covers 9 bases. The germline CDR1 and CDR2 sequences are SNHLY and FYNNEI. The CDR3 has 11 residues. The CDR3 bases are TGTGCCAGCAGTGAAACCGGGACAGGGAACTTC. Its protein product is CASSETGTGNF.

This clone came up once. V and J are TRBV7-8 and TRBJ1-5, with D maybe TRBD1 (5 bases). Per the germline V gene, CDR1 is SGHVS and CDR2 is FQNEAQ. CDR3 length: 13 residues. The V gene lost 5 bases and the J gene lost 6 bases, with 11 bases spanning the gap. CDR3 sequence reads: CASSMQGTQPQHF. The CDR3 nucleotides read TGTGCCAGCAGCATGCAGGGCACTCAGCCCCAGCATTTT.

This chain uses TRBV5-1 with TRBJ2-7; 13 bases align to TRBD2. The CDR3 extends over 17 amino acids. CDR1 SGHRS and CDR2 YFSETQ come from the germline V gene. The J segment lost 1 base and the V segment lost 6 bases, leaving 10 bases of the junction unmatched. CDR3 in amino acids: CASNPGLAGILSYEQYF. In DNA, the CDR3 is TGCGCCAGCAACCCGGGACTAGCGGGGATACTATCCTACGAGCAGTACTTC. Using reference TRBV5-1 and TRBJ2-7 for the parts outside the CDR3, the full variable domain is KAGVTQTPRYLIKTRGQQVTLSCSPISGHRSVSWYQQTPGQGLQFLFEYFSETQRNKGNFPGRFSGRQFSNSRSEMNVSTLELGDSALYLCASNPGLAGILSYEQYFGPGTRLTVT.

Note on this clone: This sample includes further DNA sequences coding for the same CDR3. The chain combines TRBV6-6 with TRBJ2-7; 7 bases align to TRBD1. V gave up 2 bases and J gave up 2 bases; unmatched junction bases: 3. The CDR3 extends over 14 amino acids. Germline CDR1 is MNHNY and CDR2 is SVGAGI (reference sequence). The CDR3 protein is CASSYGTATYEQYF. CDR3 DNA: TGTGCCAGCAGTTACGGGACAGCCACCTACGAGCAGTACTTC.